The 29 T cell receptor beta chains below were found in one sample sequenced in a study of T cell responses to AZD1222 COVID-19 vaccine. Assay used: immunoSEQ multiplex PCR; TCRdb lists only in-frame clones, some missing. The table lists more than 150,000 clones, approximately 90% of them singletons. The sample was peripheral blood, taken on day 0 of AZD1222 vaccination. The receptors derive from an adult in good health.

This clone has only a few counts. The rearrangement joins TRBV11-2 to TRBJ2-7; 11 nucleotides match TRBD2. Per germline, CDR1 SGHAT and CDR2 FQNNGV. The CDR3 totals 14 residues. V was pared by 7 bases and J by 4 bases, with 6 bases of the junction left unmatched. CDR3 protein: CASTVGLAAYEQYF. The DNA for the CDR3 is TGTGCCAGCACCGTGGGACTAGCGGCATACGAGCAGTACTTC.

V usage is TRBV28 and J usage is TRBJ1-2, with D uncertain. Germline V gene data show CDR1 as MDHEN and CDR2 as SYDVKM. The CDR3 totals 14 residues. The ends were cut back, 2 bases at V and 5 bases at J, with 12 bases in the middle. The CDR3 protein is CASSLGPKRYGYTF. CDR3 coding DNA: TGTGCCAGCAGTTTAGGGCCTAAAAGATATGGCTACACCTTC.

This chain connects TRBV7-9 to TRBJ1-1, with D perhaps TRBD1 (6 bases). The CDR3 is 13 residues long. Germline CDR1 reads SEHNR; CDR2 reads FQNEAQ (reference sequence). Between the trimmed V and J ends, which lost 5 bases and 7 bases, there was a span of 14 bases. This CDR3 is CASSQQQGYEAFF. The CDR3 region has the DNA TGTGCCAGCAGCCAACAACAGGGCTATGAAGCTTTCTTT.

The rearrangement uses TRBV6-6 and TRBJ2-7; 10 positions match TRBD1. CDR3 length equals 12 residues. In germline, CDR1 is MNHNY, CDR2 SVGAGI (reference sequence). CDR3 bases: TGTGCGACAGGGGGCAAGACCTACGAGCAGTACTTC. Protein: CATGGKTYEQYF.

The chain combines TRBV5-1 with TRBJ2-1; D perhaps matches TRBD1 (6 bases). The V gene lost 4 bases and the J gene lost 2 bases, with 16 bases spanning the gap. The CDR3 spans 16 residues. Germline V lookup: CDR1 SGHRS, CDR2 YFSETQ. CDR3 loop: CASSPVGGVAYNEQFF. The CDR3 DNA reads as TGCGCCAGCAGCCCGGTAGGGGGAGTAGCCTACAATGAGCAGTTCTTC.

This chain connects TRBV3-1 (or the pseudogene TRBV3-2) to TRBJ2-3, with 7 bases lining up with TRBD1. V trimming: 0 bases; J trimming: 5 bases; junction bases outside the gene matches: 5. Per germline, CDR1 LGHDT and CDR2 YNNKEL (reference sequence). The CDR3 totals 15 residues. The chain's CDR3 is CASSQDMRQGDTQYF. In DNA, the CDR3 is TGTGCCAGCAGCCAAGATATGCGACAGGGAGATACGCAGTATTTT.

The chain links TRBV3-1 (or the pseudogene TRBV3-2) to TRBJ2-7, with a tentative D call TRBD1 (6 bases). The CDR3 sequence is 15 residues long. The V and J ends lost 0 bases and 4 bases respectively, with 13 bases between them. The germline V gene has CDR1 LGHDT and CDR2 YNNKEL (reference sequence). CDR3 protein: CASSQDWGRGYEQYF. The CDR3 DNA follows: TGTGCCAGCAGCCAAGATTGGGGCAGGGGATACGAGCAGTACTTC.

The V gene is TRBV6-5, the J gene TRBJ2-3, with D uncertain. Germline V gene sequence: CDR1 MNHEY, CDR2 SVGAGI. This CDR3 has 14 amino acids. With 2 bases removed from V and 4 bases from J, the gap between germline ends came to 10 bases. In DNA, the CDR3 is TGTGCCAGCAGTTACAGGGTGGTCCCAGATACGCAGTATTTT. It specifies CASSYRVVPDTQYF.

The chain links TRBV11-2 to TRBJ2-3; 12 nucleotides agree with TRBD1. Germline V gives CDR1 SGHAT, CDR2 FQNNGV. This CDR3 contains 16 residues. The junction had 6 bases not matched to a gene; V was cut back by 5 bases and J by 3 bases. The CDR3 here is CASSPGTGGATDTQYF. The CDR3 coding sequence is TGTGCCAGCAGCCCAGGGACAGGGGGCGCGACAGATACGCAGTATTTT.

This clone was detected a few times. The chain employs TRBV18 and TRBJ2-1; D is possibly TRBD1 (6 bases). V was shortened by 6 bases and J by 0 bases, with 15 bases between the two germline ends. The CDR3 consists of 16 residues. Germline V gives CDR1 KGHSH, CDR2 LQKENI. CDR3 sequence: CASSPADRYSYNEQFF. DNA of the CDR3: TGTGCCAGCTCGCCGGCTGACAGGTACTCCTACAATGAGCAGTTCTTC.

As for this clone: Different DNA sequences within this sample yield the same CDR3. The DNA for the CDR3 is TGTGCCAGCAGCCAAGATGCGGATAGCAATCAGCCCCAGCATTTT. Translated: CASSQDADSNQPQHF. The chain combines TRBV3-1 (or the pseudogene TRBV3-2) with TRBJ1-5; D uncertain. Trimming took 0 bases from V and 0 from J, leaving 6 bases between them. Germline V gene lookup returns CDR1 LGHDT and CDR2 YNNKEL (reference sequence). The length of the CDR3 is 15 residues.

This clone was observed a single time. CDR3 DNA: TGCGCCAGCAGCCAAGTTACAGGATTTAACACCGGGGAGCTGTTTTTT. Translation gives CASSQVTGFNTGELFF. The J gene is TRBJ2-2, the V gene TRBV4-3; D perhaps matches TRBD1 (5 bases). The CDR3 is made up of 16 amino acids. V lost 1 base to trimming and J lost 2 bases, with 11 bases between them. CDR1 and CDR2 from the germline V gene are LGHNA and YSLEER.

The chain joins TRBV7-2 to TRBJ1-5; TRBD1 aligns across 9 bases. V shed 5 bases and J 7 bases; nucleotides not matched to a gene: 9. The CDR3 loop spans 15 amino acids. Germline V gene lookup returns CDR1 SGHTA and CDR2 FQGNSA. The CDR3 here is CASSQGQGGVQPQHF. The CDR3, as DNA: TGTGCCAGCAGCCAGGGACAGGGAGGTGTACAGCCCCAGCATTTT.

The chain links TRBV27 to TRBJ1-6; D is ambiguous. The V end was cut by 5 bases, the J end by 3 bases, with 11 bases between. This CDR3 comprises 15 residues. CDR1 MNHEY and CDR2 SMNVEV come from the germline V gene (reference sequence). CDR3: CASSTLWDYNSPLHF. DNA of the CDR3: TGTGCCAGCAGTACACTCTGGGACTATAATTCACCCCTCCACTTT.

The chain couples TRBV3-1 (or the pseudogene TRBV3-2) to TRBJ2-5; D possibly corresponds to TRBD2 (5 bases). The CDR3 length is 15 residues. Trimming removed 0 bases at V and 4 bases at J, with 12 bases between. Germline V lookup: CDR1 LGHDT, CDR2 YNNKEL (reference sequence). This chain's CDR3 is CASSQEGGLRETQYF. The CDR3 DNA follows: TGTGCCAGCAGCCAAGAAGGAGGTTTGCGAGAGACCCAGTACTTC.

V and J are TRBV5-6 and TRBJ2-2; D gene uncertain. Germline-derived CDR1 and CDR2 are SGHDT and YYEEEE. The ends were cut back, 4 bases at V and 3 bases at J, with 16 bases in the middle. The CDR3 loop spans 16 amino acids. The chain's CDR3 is CASSPFSQVYTGELFF. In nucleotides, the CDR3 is TGTGCCAGCAGCCCTTTCAGCCAGGTTTACACCGGGGAGCTGTTTTTT.

CDR3 in amino acids: CASSLEQGSNEQFF. Here the CDR3 DNA reads TGTGCCAGCAGCTTAGAACAGGGCTCCAATGAGCAGTTCTTC. This chain uses TRBV7-9 with TRBJ2-1; D is possibly TRBD1 (6 bases). CDR3 length: 14 amino acids. Germline CDR1 and CDR2: SEHNR and FQNEAQ (reference sequence). The V gene lost 1 base and the J gene lost 6 bases, with 10 bases spanning the gap. The full variable domain, its missing parts supplied by reference TRBV7-9 and TRBJ2-1, is DTGVSQNPRHKITKRGQNVTFRCDPISEHNRLYWYRQTLGQGPEFLTYFQNEAQLEKSRLLSDRFSAERPKGSFSTLEIQRTEQGDSAMYLCASSLEQGSNEQFFGPGTRLTVL.

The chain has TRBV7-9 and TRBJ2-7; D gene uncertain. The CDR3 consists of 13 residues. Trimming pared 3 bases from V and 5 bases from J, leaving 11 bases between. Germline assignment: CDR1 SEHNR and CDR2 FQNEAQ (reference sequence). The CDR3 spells CASSLGFHNEQYF. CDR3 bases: TGTGCCAGCAGCTTGGGATTTCACAACGAGCAGTACTTC.

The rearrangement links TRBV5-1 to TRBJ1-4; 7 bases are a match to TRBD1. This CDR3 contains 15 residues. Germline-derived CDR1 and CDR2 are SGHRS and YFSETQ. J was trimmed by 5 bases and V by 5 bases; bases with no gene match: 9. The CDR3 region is CASRWTGDENEKLFF. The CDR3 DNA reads TGCGCCAGCAGATGGACAGGCGACGAAAATGAAAAACTGTTTTTT.

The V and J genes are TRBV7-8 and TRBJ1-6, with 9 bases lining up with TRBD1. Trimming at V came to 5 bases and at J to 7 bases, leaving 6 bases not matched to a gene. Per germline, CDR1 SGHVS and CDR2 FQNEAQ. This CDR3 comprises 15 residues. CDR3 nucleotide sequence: TGTGCCAGCAGCACGGGACAGGGTGGCAATTCACCCCTCCACTTT. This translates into CASSTGQGGNSPLHF.

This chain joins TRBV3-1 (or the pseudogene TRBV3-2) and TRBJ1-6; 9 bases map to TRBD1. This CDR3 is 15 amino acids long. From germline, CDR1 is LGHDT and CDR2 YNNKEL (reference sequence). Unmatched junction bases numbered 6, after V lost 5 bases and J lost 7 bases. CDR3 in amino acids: CASSDMGQGNSPLHF. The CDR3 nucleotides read TGTGCCAGCAGCGACATGGGACAGGGAAATTCACCCCTCCACTTT.

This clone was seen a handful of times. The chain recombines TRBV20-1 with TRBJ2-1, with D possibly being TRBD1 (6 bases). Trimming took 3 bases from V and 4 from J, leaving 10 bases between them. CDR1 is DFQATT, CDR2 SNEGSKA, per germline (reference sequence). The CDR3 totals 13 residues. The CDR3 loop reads CSASKGEYNEQFF. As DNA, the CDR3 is TGCAGTGCTAGTAAGGGGGAGTACAATGAGCAGTTCTTC.

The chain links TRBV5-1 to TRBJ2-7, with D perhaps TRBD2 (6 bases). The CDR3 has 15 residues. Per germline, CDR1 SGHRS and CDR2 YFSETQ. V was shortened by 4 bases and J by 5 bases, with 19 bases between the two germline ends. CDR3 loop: CASSENTGAANEQYF. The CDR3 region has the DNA TGCGCCAGCAGCGAGAACACGGGAGCCGCGAACGAGCAGTACTTC.

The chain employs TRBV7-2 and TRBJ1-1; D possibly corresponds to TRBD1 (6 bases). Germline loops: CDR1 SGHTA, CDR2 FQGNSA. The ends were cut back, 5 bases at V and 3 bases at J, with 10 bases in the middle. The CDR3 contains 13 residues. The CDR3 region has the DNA TGTGCCAGCAGCAGGGACACCGACACTGAAGCTTTCTTT. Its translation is CASSRDTDTEAFF.

CDR3 coding DNA: TGTGCCAGCTCACCAGGGGACAGACTCTATGGCTACACCTTC. Translation gives CASSPGDRLYGYTF. V usage is TRBV18 and J usage is TRBJ1-2; TRBD1 aligns across 7 bases. The CDR3 is 14 residues long. Germline V gene sequence: CDR1 KGHSH, CDR2 LQKENI. The trim removed 2 bases at V and 4 bases at J, leaving 4 bases unmatched.

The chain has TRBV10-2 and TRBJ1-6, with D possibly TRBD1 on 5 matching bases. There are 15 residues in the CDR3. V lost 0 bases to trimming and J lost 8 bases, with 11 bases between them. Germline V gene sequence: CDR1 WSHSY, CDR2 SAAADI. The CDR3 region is CASSESSTGDSPLHF. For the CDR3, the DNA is TGCGCCAGCAGTGAGTCGTCTACGGGGGATTCACCCCTCCACTTT.

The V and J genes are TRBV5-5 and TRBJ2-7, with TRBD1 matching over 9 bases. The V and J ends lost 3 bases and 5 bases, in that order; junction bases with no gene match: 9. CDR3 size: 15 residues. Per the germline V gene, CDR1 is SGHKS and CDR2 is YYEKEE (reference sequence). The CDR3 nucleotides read TGTGCCAGCAGCTATACGGGACAGGGCAACCACGAGCAGTACTTC. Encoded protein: CASSYTGQGNHEQYF. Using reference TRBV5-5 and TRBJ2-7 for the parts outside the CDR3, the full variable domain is DAGVTQSPTHLIKTRGQQVTLRCSPISGHKSVSWYQQVLGQGPQFIFQYYEKEERGRGNFPDRFSARQFPNYSSELNVNALLLGDSALYLCASSYTGQGNHEQYFGPGTRLTVT.

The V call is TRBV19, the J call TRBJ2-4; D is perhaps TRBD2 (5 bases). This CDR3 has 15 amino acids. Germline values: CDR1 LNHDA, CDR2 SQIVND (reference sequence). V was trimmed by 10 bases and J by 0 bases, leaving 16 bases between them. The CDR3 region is CATSGREIAKNIQYF. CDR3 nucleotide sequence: TGTGCCACCTCGGGAAGAGAAATAGCCAAAAACATTCAGTACTTC.

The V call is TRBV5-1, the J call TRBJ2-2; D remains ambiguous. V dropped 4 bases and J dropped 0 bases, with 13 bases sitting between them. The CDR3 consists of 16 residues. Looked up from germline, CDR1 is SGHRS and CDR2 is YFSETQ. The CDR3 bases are TGCGCCAGCAGCACCTGGACCCTCGCGAACACCGGGGAGCTGTTTTTT. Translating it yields CASSTWTLANTGELFF.